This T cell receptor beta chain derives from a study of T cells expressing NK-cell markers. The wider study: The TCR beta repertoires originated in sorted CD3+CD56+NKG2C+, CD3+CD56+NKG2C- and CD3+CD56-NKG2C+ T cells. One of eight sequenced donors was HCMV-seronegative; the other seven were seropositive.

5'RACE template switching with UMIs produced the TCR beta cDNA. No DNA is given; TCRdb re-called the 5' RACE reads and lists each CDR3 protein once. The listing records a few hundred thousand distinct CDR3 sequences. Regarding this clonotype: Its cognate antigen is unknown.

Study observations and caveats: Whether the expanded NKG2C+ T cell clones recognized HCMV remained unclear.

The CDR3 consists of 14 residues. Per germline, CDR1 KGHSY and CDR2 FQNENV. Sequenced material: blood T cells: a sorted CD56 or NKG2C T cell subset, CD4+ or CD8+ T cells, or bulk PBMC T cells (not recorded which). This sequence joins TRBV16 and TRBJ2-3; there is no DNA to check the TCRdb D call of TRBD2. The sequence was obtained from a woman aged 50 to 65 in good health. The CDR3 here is CASSQSALADTQYF. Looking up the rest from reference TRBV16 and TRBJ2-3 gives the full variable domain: GEEVAQTPKHLVRGEGQKAKLYCAPIKGHSYVFWYQQVLKNEFKFLISFQNENVFDETGMPKERFSAKCLPNSPCSLEIQATKLEDSAVYFCASSQSALADTQYFGPGTRLTVL.